The rows below give T cell receptor beta chains drawn from one sample of a study of shared clonotypes between healthy human individuals. Libraries were prepared by immunoSEQ multiplex PCR; TCRdb keeps only in-frame clonotypes and omits some of them. Found here are more than 1 million clones, 70% to 80% of them singletons; the top ten hold approximately 0.5%. The sample was memory CD4+ T cells from PBMCs. These receptors originate from a man aged 18 to 30 in good health. Some clones in this sample may be carry-over from other donors' samples. The conserved cysteine and the conserved F or W are not part of the CDR3 here. Fields, in order: CDR3 protein, V gene, D gene. A D gene is named only where the DNA matches it firmly.

CDR3aa: AWSATGDEQF
v_gene: TRBV30
d_gene: TRBD1

CDR3aa: ASSEGGLAGVVQF
v_gene: TRBV25-1
d_gene: TRBD2

CDR3aa: ASTWGRTRNTIY
v_gene: TRBV28
d_gene: -

CDR3aa: ASSGRGTANEKLF
v_gene: TRBV7-9
d_gene: -

CDR3aa: SVEDPAGAKNIQY
v_gene: TRBV29-1
d_gene: -

CDR3aa: ASSLPSRDSQYVRGYT
v_gene: TRBV28
d_gene: TRBD1

CDR3aa: ASSDSGSRDEQF
v_gene: TRBV25-1
d_gene: -

CDR3aa: ASSQVGGPQH
v_gene: TRBV4-2
d_gene: -

CDR3aa: ASSRSHTGELF
v_gene: TRBV7-3
d_gene: -

CDR3aa: ASSPGRTGGSYEQY
v_gene: TRBV19
d_gene: TRBD1

CDR3aa: SARHLWTLH
v_gene: TRBV20-1
d_gene: -

CDR3aa: ASSLRQGVTYGYT
v_gene: TRBV27
d_gene: TRBD1

CDR3aa: ASSPYEGSPGQPQH
v_gene: TRBV27
d_gene: -

CDR3aa: ASSRGLANEKLF
v_gene: TRBV7-2
d_gene: -

CDR3aa: ASDRGGSTNEKLF
v_gene: TRBV28
d_gene: -

CDR3aa: ASSGTGTNQIREQF
v_gene: TRBV5-6
d_gene: TRBD2

CDR3aa: ASSLRTGAVGELF
v_gene: TRBV28
d_gene: TRBD1

CDR3aa: ASSSGLANDEQF
v_gene: TRBV11-2
d_gene: TRBD2

CDR3aa: ASSQGGHRTGDLEQY
v_gene: TRBV4-1
d_gene: TRBD1

CDR3aa: ASSLTKLGPAQY
v_gene: TRBV7-3
d_gene: -

CDR3aa: AWRLASALSYNEQF
v_gene: TRBV30
d_gene: -

CDR3aa: ASSQVGAGPQH
v_gene: TRBV4-1
d_gene: -

CDR3aa: ASSLAPGSGRVNEQF
v_gene: TRBV7-3
d_gene: TRBD2

CDR3aa: ASSSTGTYNEQF
v_gene: TRBV7-2
d_gene: TRBD1

CDR3aa: ASSKPGHPSYNEQF
v_gene: TRBV28
d_gene: -

CDR3aa: ASSLGGATNEKLF
v_gene: TRBV28
d_gene: -

CDR3aa: ASSPDRGAGELF
v_gene: TRBV5-1
d_gene: TRBD1

CDR3aa: ASSDTRAEQF
v_gene: TRBV6-1
d_gene: -

CDR3aa: ATSTDRYNEQF
v_gene: TRBV15
d_gene: -

CDR3aa: ASGGHFTDTQY
v_gene: TRBV6-1
d_gene: -

CDR3aa: ASSPFGGGRVGGSYNEQF
v_gene: TRBV27
d_gene: TRBD2

CDR3aa: ASSWAISGELF
v_gene: TRBV27
d_gene: -

CDR3aa: ASSALVRGETQY
v_gene: TRBV25-1
d_gene: -

CDR3aa: ASSLRGAGTAGEKLF
v_gene: TRBV18
d_gene: TRBD1

CDR3aa: ASSTPPGPRGVSSGANVLT
v_gene: TRBV9
d_gene: -